This T cell receptor (beta chain) was recovered during a study of OX40 agonist ivuxolimab in advanced cancers. Sequencing used immunoSEQ multiplex PCR; TCRdb keeps in-frame clones, though not all of them. The profile shows 45,000 to 65,000 clones, about 80% of them singletons. This clone was counted a few times. Antigen specificity is unknown. CDR1 and CDR2 (germline): LNHNV, YYDKDF (reference sequence). The V and J ends lost 0 bases and 10 bases respectively, with 4 bases between them. The CDR3 totals 12 residues. Study observations and caveats: Patients who responded partially at 0.1-3.0 mg/kg showed clonal expansion ranking among the lowest. More expanded clones were seen, on average, in CD8+ T cells than in CD4+. By week 6 at 0.1 to 3.0 mg/kg, blood CD4+ and CD8+ T cells had expanded clonally.

The sequences come from CD4+ or CD8+ T cells sorted from blood, collected in a trial of the OX40 agonist ivuxolimab. This receptor was obtained from an adult with an advanced solid tumor such as melanoma, head and neck, liver or kidney cancer. V usage is TRBV15 and J usage is TRBJ1-6; D unresolved. The CDR3 coding sequence is TGTGCCACCAGCAGAGATTTGTCACCCCTCCACTTT. Amino acids: CATSRDLSPLHF. The full variable domain, in which reference TRBV15 and TRBJ1-6 provide the parts outside the CDR3, is DAMVIQNPRYQVTQFGKPVTLSCSQTLNHNVMYWYQQKSSQAPKLLFHYYDKDFNNEADTPDNFQSRRPNTSFCFLDIRSPGLGDTAMYLCATSRDLSPLHFGNGTRLTVT.